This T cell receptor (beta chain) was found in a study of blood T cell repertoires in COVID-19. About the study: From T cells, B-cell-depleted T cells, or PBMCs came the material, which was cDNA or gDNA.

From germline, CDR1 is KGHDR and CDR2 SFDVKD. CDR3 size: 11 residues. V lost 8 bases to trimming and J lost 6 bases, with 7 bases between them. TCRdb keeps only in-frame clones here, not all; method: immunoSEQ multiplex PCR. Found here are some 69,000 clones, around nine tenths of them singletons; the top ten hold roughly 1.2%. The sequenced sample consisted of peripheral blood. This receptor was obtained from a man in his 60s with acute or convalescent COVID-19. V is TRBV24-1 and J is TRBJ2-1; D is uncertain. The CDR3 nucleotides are TGTGCCACCACTTCCGGCAATGAGCAGTTCTTC. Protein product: CATTSGNEQFF.